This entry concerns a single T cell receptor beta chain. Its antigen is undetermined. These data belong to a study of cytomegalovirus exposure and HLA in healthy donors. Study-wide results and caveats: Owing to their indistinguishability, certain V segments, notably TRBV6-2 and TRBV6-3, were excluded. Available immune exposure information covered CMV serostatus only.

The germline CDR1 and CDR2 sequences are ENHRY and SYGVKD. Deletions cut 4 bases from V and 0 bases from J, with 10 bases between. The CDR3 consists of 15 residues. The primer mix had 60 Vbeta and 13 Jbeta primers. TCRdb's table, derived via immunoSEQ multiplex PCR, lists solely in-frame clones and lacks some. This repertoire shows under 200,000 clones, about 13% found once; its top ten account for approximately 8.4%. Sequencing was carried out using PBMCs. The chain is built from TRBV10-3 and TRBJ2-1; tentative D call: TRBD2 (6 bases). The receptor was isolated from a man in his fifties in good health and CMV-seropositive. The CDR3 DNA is TGTGCCATCAGTGGGGACTGGAGCTCCTACAATGAGCAGTTCTTC. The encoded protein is CAISGDWSSYNEQFF.